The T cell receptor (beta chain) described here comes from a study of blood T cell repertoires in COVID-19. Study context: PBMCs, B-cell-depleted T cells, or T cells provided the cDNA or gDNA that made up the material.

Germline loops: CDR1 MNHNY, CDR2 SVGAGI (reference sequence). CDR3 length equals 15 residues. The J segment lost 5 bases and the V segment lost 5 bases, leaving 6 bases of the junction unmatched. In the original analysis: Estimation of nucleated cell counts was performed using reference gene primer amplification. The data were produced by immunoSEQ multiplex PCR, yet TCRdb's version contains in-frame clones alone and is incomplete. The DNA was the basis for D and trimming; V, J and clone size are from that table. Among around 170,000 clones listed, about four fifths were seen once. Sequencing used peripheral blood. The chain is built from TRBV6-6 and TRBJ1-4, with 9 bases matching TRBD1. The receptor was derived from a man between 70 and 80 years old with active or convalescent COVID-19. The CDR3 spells CASSRPGQGNEKLFF. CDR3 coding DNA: TGTGCCAGCAGTCGTCCGGGACAGGGCAATGAAAAACTGTTTTTT.